The 18 T cell receptor beta chains in this list originate from one sample, sequenced in a study of Graves' ophthalmopathy and Graves' hyperthyroidism. RNA served as the template for amplifying TCR beta CDR3 regions. RT-PCR was first run with HTBI primers, then multiplex PCR in a second round. TCRdb analysed the multiplex PCR reads with MiXCR anew, one entry per CDR3 protein. The table lists a few hundred thousand distinct CDR3 sequences, about a sixth of them singletons. Sequencing input: peripheral blood. The receptor set was obtained from an adult man with Graves' ophthalmopathy.

The gene calls are TRBV7-8 and TRBJ2-7, with 7 bases lining up with TRBD2. This CDR3 region has 13 residues. V shed 3 bases and J 9 bases; nucleotides not matched to a gene: 8. From germline, CDR1 is SGHVS and CDR2 FQNEAQ. CDR3 sequence (DNA): TGTGCCAGCAGCTTTCCCGGGTCGGGAGGGCAGTACTTC. Translation gives CASSFPGSGGQYF.

CDR3 sequence: CASSLRLAGPRTQYF. The CDR3 DNA reads TGTGCCAGCAGCTTAAGGCTAGCGGGTCCGAGGACCCAGTACTTC. The V call is TRBV7-3, the J call TRBJ2-5; 8 nucleotides agree with TRBD2. This CDR3 comprises 15 residues. V was pared by 1 base and J by 7 bases, with 8 bases of the junction left unmatched. Germline values: CDR1 SGHTA, CDR2 FQGTGA.

The chain carries TRBV6-1 and TRBJ2-5, with D maybe TRBD1 (5 bases). Germline V gene lookup returns CDR1 MNHNS and CDR2 SASEGT. The CDR3 is made up of 16 amino acids. V was cut by 6 bases and J by 2 bases, with 19 bases left in between. CDR3 DNA: TGTGCCAGCAGGCTTTTGGGGCCCCTTTATCAAGAGACCCAGTACTTC. Its translation is CASRLLGPLYQETQYF.

The chain is built from TRBV27 and TRBJ1-2; 7 positions match TRBD1. The CDR3 totals 14 residues. Germline V CDR1 and CDR2: MNHEY, SMNVEV (reference sequence). V lost 2 bases to trimming and J lost 2 bases; unmatched junction nucleotides: 2. DNA of the CDR3: TGTGCCAGCAGTTTAACGGGACAGAACTATGGCTACACCTTC. It is translated as CASSLTGQNYGYTF.

In its sample, this clonotype was seen a few times. V and J are TRBV28 and TRBJ1-2, with 9 bases fitting TRBD1. This CDR3 comprises 15 residues. Germline trimming cut 7 bases from V and 4 bases from J; bases unmatched to any gene: 10. Per germline, CDR1 MDHEN and CDR2 SYDVKM. The CDR3 protein is CASKVGTGTPYGYTF. As DNA, the CDR3 is TGTGCCAGCAAAGTAGGGACAGGGACCCCCTATGGCTACACCTTC.

The table lists this clonotype with many counts. The chain employs TRBV10-1 and TRBJ2-7; maybe TRBD2 (5 bases). There are 14 residues in the CDR3. V lost 0 bases and J 0 bases, leaving 6 bases between the germline ends. Germline CDR1 WNHNN, CDR2 SYGVQD (reference sequence). The CDR3 loop is CASSESSDSYEQYF. CDR3 in DNA: TGCGCCAGCAGTGAGTCTAGCGACTCCTACGAGCAGTACTTC.

This clonotype showed up many times. The chain couples TRBV9 to TRBJ2-7; 8 bases fit TRBD2. Germline assignment: CDR1 SGDLS and CDR2 YYNGEE. Losses at the gene ends were 3 bases for V and 6 bases for J; bases not matched to a gene: 5. The CDR3 is made up of 13 amino acids. The DNA for the CDR3 is TGTGCCAGCAGCGCAGCGGGAGCTCGCGAGCAGTACTTC. Its protein product is CASSAAGAREQYF.

This clonotype was seen many times. The V call is TRBV6-5, the J call TRBJ1-3; D call uncertain. Germline-derived CDR1 and CDR2 are MNHEY and SVGAGI. With 4 bases removed from V and 3 bases from J, the gap between germline ends came to 1 base. This CDR3 is 11 amino acids long. The CDR3 region is CASSFGNTIYF. CDR3 coding DNA: TGTGCCAGCAGTTTTGGAAACACCATATATTTT.

There are many counts of this clonotype. This chain connects TRBV28 to TRBJ2-7, with a tentative D call TRBD1 (6 bases). CDR1 and CDR2 (germline): MDHEN, SYDVKM. Trimming stripped 3 bases from V and 2 bases from J, with 14 bases between. The CDR3 is 15 amino acids. CDR3 in amino acids: CASSFISAGAYEQYF. The CDR3 nucleotides read TGTGCCAGCAGTTTTATATCCGCAGGGGCCTACGAGCAGTACTTC.

This clonotype was counted at least ten times. This chain's CDR3 is CASIGRVGTEAFF. CDR3 bases: TGTGCCAGCATTGGGCGTGTGGGCACTGAAGCTTTCTTT. The chain uses TRBV27 and TRBJ1-1; D not certain. V was trimmed by 7 bases and J by 4 bases, leaving 13 bases between them. The CDR3 is 13 amino acids. Germline loops: CDR1 MNHEY, CDR2 SMNVEV (reference sequence).

This clonotype was recorded at least ten times. The J gene is TRBJ2-5, the V gene TRBV18, with D perhaps TRBD2 (6 bases). This CDR3 spans 15 amino acids. Looked up from germline, CDR1 is KGHSH and CDR2 is LQKENI. V was clipped by 4 bases and J by 4 bases, with 16 bases between them. The CDR3 protein is CASSRLDGGGETQYF. CDR3 in DNA: TGTGCCAGCTCACGACTGGACGGGGGAGGAGAGACCCAGTACTTC. Drawing the rest from reference TRBV18 and TRBJ2-5, the complete variable domain is NAGVMQNPRHLVRRRGQEARLRCSPMKGHSHVYWYRQLPEEGLKFMVYLQKENIIDESGMPKERFSAEFPKEGPSILRIQQVVRGDSAAYFCASSRLDGGGETQYFGPGTRLLVL.

The rearrangement links TRBV5-1 to TRBJ1-1; 8 bases align to TRBD1. Germline CDR1 is SGHRS and CDR2 is YFSETQ. This CDR3 has 14 residues. V lost 3 bases to trimming and J lost 4 bases; unmatched junction nucleotides: 5. The CDR3 DNA sequence: TGCGCCAGCAGCTACGCAGGGGGCGGCACTGAAGCTTTCTTT. Translating it yields CASSYAGGGTEAFF.

This clonotype has a count of ten or more. The V call is TRBV30, the J call TRBJ1-2, with D unclear. Germline CDR1 GTSNPN, CDR2 SVGIG (reference sequence). V was trimmed by 7 bases and J by 3 bases, leaving 15 bases between them. The CDR3 sequence is 13 residues long. CDR3 in amino acids: CASNLGTDYGYTF. In DNA form, the CDR3 reads TGTGCCTCCAACTTAGGCACAGACTATGGCTACACCTTC.

About this clonotype itself: A much larger clone differs from this one at a single base, so this may be a read error. The chain links TRBV18 to TRBJ1-2; possible D gene TRBD1, 6 bases. Germline CDR1 reads KGHSH; CDR2 reads LQKENI. This CDR3 has 14 amino acids. Trimming stripped 4 bases from V and 3 bases from J, with 12 bases between. The DNA for the CDR3 is TGTGCCAGCTCACAACCAGGGGCGGACTATGGCTACACCTTC. Translated, it gives CASSQPGADYGYTF.

The chain combines TRBV27 with TRBJ2-5, with 7 nucleotides matching TRBD1. Per germline, CDR1 MNHEY and CDR2 SMNVEV (reference sequence). CDR3 length equals 14 residues. The junction had 4 bases not matched to a gene; V was cut back by 4 bases and J by 2 bases. In DNA, the CDR3 is TGTGCCAGCAGTTCGACGACAGGGCAAGAGACCCAGTACTTC. Amino acids: CASSSTTGQETQYF.

This clonotype has a count of ten or more. V gene TRBV28 combines with J gene TRBJ2-7, with TRBD1 matching over 9 bases. The V and J ends lost 5 bases and 4 bases, in that order; junction bases with no gene match: 12. The V gene's germline CDR1 is MDHEN and CDR2 SYDVKM. This CDR3 is 16 amino acids long. The CDR3 DNA reads TGTGCCAGCAGTCGGAGTGGGGGACAGGGATCGTACGAGCAGTACTTC. Encoded protein: CASSRSGGQGSYEQYF.

The chain recombines TRBV5-1 with TRBJ2-7; 7 nucleotides align to TRBD2. Germline lookup yields CDR1 SGHRS and CDR2 YFSETQ. The CDR3 extends over 12 amino acids. V lost 3 bases, J lost 4 bases, and 1 base stayed unmatched. Here the CDR3 reads CASSWEGYEQYF. The CDR3, as DNA: TGCGCCAGCAGCTGGGAGGGGTACGAGCAGTACTTC.

This clonotype was counted a few times. A much larger clone differs from this one at a single base, so this may be a read error. The V gene is TRBV20-1, the J gene TRBJ2-7, with D perhaps TRBD2 (6 bases). Germline V gene lookup returns CDR1 DFQATT and CDR2 SNEGSKA (reference sequence). There are 15 residues in the CDR3. In DNA form, the CDR3 reads TGCACTGCCACCATAGGAGCAGGAGGAGGGTTCGAGCAGTACTTC. Translating gives CTATIGAGGGFEQYF.